The 32 T cell receptor beta chains below all came from one sample that was sequenced in a study of early T cells in non-severe SARS-CoV-2 infection. TCRdb fed the 5' RACE reads into MiXCR, producing one record per CDR3 protein. The table has about 55,000 distinct CDR3 sequences, about 7.1% seen once. The specimen comprised whole blood, sampled at baseline. The receptors stem from an adult who was a healthcare worker with PCR-confirmed SARS-CoV-2 infection or an uninfected control (not recorded which).

This clonotype was seen at least ten times. The rearrangement links TRBV7-2 to TRBJ2-7; 11 bases are shared with TRBD2. Germline V lookup: CDR1 SGHTA, CDR2 FQGNSA. Unmatched junction bases numbered 7, after V lost 6 bases and J lost 0 bases. This CDR3 has 16 residues. The DNA of the CDR3 is TGTGCCAGCAGACGGACTAGCGGGCAAAGCTCCTACGAGCAGTACTTC. Translating gives CASRRTSGQSSYEQYF.

This clonotype was detected a few times. V usage is TRBV12-3 or TRBV12-4 and J usage is TRBJ2-7; a weak D match, TRBD1 (6 bases). Trimming pared 3 bases from V and 4 bases from J, leaving 16 bases between. The CDR3 sequence is 15 residues long. CDR3: CASSFKGEIGYEQYF. In DNA, the CDR3 is TGTGCCAGCAGTTTCAAGGGGGAAATCGGGTACGAGCAGTACTTC.

The table lists this clonotype with many counts. The V gene is TRBV7-2, the J gene TRBJ2-3; D perhaps matches TRBD2 (5 bases). The CDR3 spans 14 residues. CDR1 and CDR2 from the germline V gene are SGHTA and FQGNSA. The V and J ends lost 2 bases and 1 base respectively, with 7 bases between them. The CDR3 here is CASSLFGGTDTQYF. CDR3 in DNA: TGTGCCAGCAGCTTATTCGGGGGCACAGATACGCAGTATTTT.

Concerning this clonotype: With a much larger clone just one base away, this may be a read error. The genes are TRBV4-3 and TRBJ1-2, with D perhaps matching TRBD1 (5 bases). The CDR3 consists of 14 residues. Trimming took 5 bases from V and 6 from J, leaving 16 bases between them. In germline, CDR1 is LGHNA, CDR2 YSLEER. CDR3 protein: CASSLTLGPHGYTF. CDR3 nucleotides: TGCGCCAGCAGCTTGACCCTGGGGCCCCATGGCTACACCTTC.

This clonotype showed up many times. An end of the junction differs from the germline gene, which may be a read error. The chain employs TRBV7-7 and TRBJ2-7; 7 bases map to TRBD1. The germline gives CDR1 SSHAT, CDR2 FNYEAQ (reference sequence). The CDR3 loop spans 14 amino acids. The CDR3 DNA reads TGTGCTAGCAGCCGAGGAAACAGGGGCGGCGAGCAGTACTTC. This encodes CASSRGNRGGEQYF.

This clonotype was detected only a few times. The chain joins TRBV20-1 to TRBJ1-1; possible D gene TRBD1, 6 bases. Trimming shortened V by 6 bases and J by 4 bases, and 21 bases separated the two germline ends. The V gene's germline CDR1 is DFQATT and CDR2 SNEGSKA (reference sequence). This CDR3 is 15 amino acids long. The DNA of the CDR3 is TGCAGTGCCCGCCCCGGGGGCTCATTGAGCACTGAAGCTTTCTTT. Its protein is CSARPGGSLSTEAFF.

This clonotype appeared many times. The chain employs TRBV6-2 or TRBV6-3 and TRBJ2-7; possible D gene TRBD1, 5 bases. CDR3 length: 16 amino acids. With 6 bases removed from V and 4 bases from J, the gap between germline ends came to 22 bases. Germline loops: CDR1 MNHEY, CDR2 SVGEGT. For the CDR3, the DNA is TGTGCCAGCAGCCCCCGCATTCGGTCAGGGTGGTACGAGCAGTACTTC. Its protein product is CASSPRIRSGWYEQYF.

The genes are TRBV7-2 and TRBJ1-3, with D uncertain. Germline lookup yields CDR1 SGHTA and CDR2 FQGNSA. CDR3 size: 13 residues. With 1 base removed from V and 4 bases from J, the gap between germline ends came to 5 bases. CDR3 residues: CASSLVWGNTIYF. As DNA, the CDR3 is TGTGCCAGCAGCTTAGTCTGGGGAAACACCATATATTTT.

This clonotype was detected many times. The rearrangement joins TRBV9 to TRBJ1-2; TRBD1 is a possible D gene (6 bases). Germline V gene sequence: CDR1 SGDLS, CDR2 YYNGEE. The V gene lost 2 bases and the J gene lost 10 bases, with 12 bases spanning the gap. This CDR3 spans 12 amino acids. CDR3 sequence (DNA): TGTGCCAGCAGCGTCCAGGGGATTGACTACACCTTC. This gives the protein CASSVQGIDYTF.

In the case of this clonotype: This could be a read error, since a much larger clone is one nucleotide away. V gene TRBV4-2 combines with J gene TRBJ2-3; D gene unclear. The CDR3 covers 15 residues. Germline V gene lookup returns CDR1 LGHNA and CDR2 YNFKEQ. CDR3 protein: CANSQDGHEADTQYF. The CDR3 DNA sequence: TGTGCCAACAGCCAAGATGGGCATGAGGCAGATACGCAGTATTTT.

At least ten counts were recorded for this clonotype. The chain joins TRBV20-1 to TRBJ2-2; TRBD2 matches at 10 bases. CDR1 and CDR2 (germline): DFQATT, SNEGSKA (reference sequence). This CDR3 spans 14 amino acids. The ends lost 2 bases at V and 3 bases at J; junction bases unmatched: 0. In DNA form, the CDR3 reads TGCAGTGCTAGACTAGCGGGAGACACCGGGGAGCTGTTTTTT. Its translation is CSARLAGDTGELFF.

The chain is built from TRBV10-3 and TRBJ1-1; D remains unclear. The length of the CDR3 is 11 residues. Germline lookup yields CDR1 ENHRY and CDR2 SYGVKD. With 11 bases removed from V and 3 bases from J, the gap between germline ends came to 10 bases. The CDR3 reads CAARRDTEAFF. In nucleotides, the CDR3 is TGTGCCGCCCGGCGGGACACTGAAGCTTTCTTT.

The chain uses TRBV6-6 and TRBJ1-1; D is unresolved. The CDR3 contains 13 residues. Germline CDR1 and CDR2: MNHNY and SVGAGI (reference sequence). Trimming shortened V by 4 bases and J by 0 bases, and 6 bases separated the two germline ends. This chain's CDR3 is CASSFPVNTEAFF. The CDR3, as DNA: TGTGCCAGCAGTTTCCCAGTGAACACTGAAGCTTTCTTT.

This clonotype was detected a few times. The chain joins TRBV2 to TRBJ1-1; D not certain. Trimming removed 8 bases at V and 1 base at J, with 2 bases between. CDR3 length: 10 residues. Germline V lookup: CDR1 SNHLY, CDR2 FYNNEI. The CDR3 region is CASRNTEAFF. For the CDR3, the DNA is TGTGCCAGCCGGAACACTGAAGCTTTCTTT.

This clonotype was seen ten or more times. The rearrangement joins TRBV20-1 to TRBJ2-5; no reliable D call. V lost 6 bases and J lost 2, with 16 bases in between. Germline CDR1 is DFQATT and CDR2 is SNEGSKA (reference sequence). There are 14 residues in the CDR3. CDR3 protein: CSAPDTQKQETQYF. As DNA, the CDR3 is TGCAGTGCGCCTGACACACAGAAGCAAGAGACCCAGTACTTC.

The chain is built from TRBV7-9 and TRBJ1-2; D is undetermined. CDR1 is SEHNR and CDR2 is FQNEAQ in the germline V gene (reference sequence). Trimming stripped 5 bases from V and 3 bases from J, with 19 bases between. The length of the CDR3 is 16 residues. The CDR3 DNA follows: TGTGCCAGCAGCCCCCTCCTGGGCCCAAGCCACTATGGCTACACCTTC. This encodes CASSPLLGPSHYGYTF.

This clonotype was found a few times. The chain links TRBV6-2 or TRBV6-3 to TRBJ2-7; 9 positions match TRBD1. Germline V gives CDR1 MNHEY, CDR2 SVGEGT. V trimming: 1 base; J trimming: 4 bases; junction bases outside the gene matches: 8. The CDR3 extends over 16 amino acids. CDR3 DNA sequence: TGTGCCAGCAGTTACTTTCCAGGACAGGGGAGGTACGAGCAGTACTTC. Protein sequence: CASSYFPGQGRYEQYF.

This clonotype was counted only a few times. J is TRBJ2-2 and V is TRBV28, with TRBD1 identical over 8 bases. V shed 5 bases, J shed 4 bases, and the junction held 3 bases outside the gene matches. The V gene's germline CDR1 is MDHEN and CDR2 SYDVKM. The CDR3 totals 14 residues. For the CDR3, the DNA is TGTGCCAGCAGTCGGACAGGGAGCACCGGGGAGCTGTTTTTT. Its translation: CASSRTGSTGELFF.

The chain has TRBV6-5 and TRBJ2-7, with D perhaps TRBD1 (6 bases). The CDR3 totals 14 residues. Trimming took off 6 bases at V and 2 bases at J, with 14 bases between the two ends. Germline CDR1 and CDR2: MNHEY and SVGAGI. The CDR3 is CASRRDIAAYEQYF. In DNA, the CDR3 is TGTGCCAGCAGGAGGGACATCGCAGCCTACGAGCAGTACTTC.

This clonotype appeared a few times. V is TRBV5-1 and J is TRBJ1-2; no firm D call. V lost 1 base to trimming and J lost 4 bases, with 8 bases between them. The CDR3 runs 13 residues. Germline V CDR1 and CDR2: SGHRS, YFSETQ. The CDR3 nucleotides are TGCGCCAGCAGCTTGACAGACTTCTATGGCTACACCTTC. Amino acid sequence: CASSLTDFYGYTF.

V and J are TRBV24-1 and TRBJ2-1; D uncertain. The CDR3 runs to 12 residues. The germline CDR1 and CDR2 sequences are KGHDR and SFDVKD. V was trimmed by 1 base and J by 6 bases, leaving 3 bases between them. The CDR3 loop reads CATSDFSNEQFF. CDR3 DNA: TGTGCCACCAGTGATTTTAGCAATGAGCAGTTCTTC.

This clonotype was counted ten times or more. This chain uses TRBV4-3 with TRBJ2-7; D may be TRBD1 (6 bases). Germline CDR1 LGHNA, CDR2 YSLEER. The ends were cut back, 1 base at V and 2 bases at J, with 12 bases in the middle. CDR3 length equals 15 residues. CDR3 sequence (DNA): TGCGCCAGCAGCCAAGTAATGGGACATGCCTACGAGCAGTACTTC. Translating gives CASSQVMGHAYEQYF.

The table lists this clonotype with many counts. This chain links TRBV7-9 with TRBJ2-5; possibly TRBD1 for D (6 bases). V shed 3 bases and J shed 3 bases, with 17 bases lying between them. Germline-derived CDR1 and CDR2 are SEHNR and FQNEAQ (reference sequence). There are 16 residues in the CDR3. The CDR3 loop is CASSLHPGTPEETQYF. The CDR3 DNA sequence: TGTGCCAGCAGCTTGCACCCCGGGACACCTGAAGAGACCCAGTACTTC.

This clonotype was counted ten times or more. V usage is TRBV5-1 and J usage is TRBJ2-3; 10 bases line up with TRBD1. Trimming removed 5 bases from V and 4 bases from J; junction bases left unmatched: 16. CDR1 and CDR2 from the germline V gene are SGHRS and YFSETQ. The CDR3 is 18 amino acids. For the CDR3, the DNA is TGCGCCAGCAGTTTTGCCCCCCCCGGGACAGGGGAGGCAGATACGCAGTATTTT. This sequence encodes CASSFAPPGTGEADTQYF.

V usage is TRBV4-2 and J usage is TRBJ1-2; possibly TRBD1 for D (6 bases). Trimming took off 0 bases at V and 2 bases at J, with 16 bases between the two ends. Germline V CDR1 and CDR2: LGHNA, YNFKEQ. CDR3 length: 17 amino acids. The CDR3 here is CASSQEFRDTRNYGYTF. The CDR3 DNA is TGTGCCAGCAGCCAAGAGTTCAGGGACACGAGGAACTATGGCTACACCTTC.

This clonotype was picked up many times. The J gene is TRBJ2-7, the V gene TRBV28; 8 bases line up with TRBD2. With 5 bases clipped from V and 2 bases from J, the junction kept 8 bases outside the gene matches. The germline gives CDR1 MDHEN, CDR2 SYDVKM. The CDR3 has 15 residues. The DNA for the CDR3 is TGTGCCAGCAGTAGTCCCGGGGGGGAGACCTACGAGCAGTACTTC. Residues: CASSSPGGETYEQYF.

Ten or more counts support this clonotype. V and J are TRBV28 and TRBJ2-3; TRBD1 aligns across 9 bases. The germline CDR1 and CDR2 sequences are MDHEN and SYDVKM. The J segment lost 4 bases and the V segment lost 3 bases, leaving 5 bases of the junction unmatched. The CDR3 contains 15 residues. The CDR3 region is CASSFPGQGADTQYF. DNA for the CDR3: TGTGCCAGCAGTTTCCCGGGACAGGGAGCAGATACGCAGTATTTT.

This clonotype was recorded many times. V gene TRBV29-1 combines with J gene TRBJ2-4; TRBD2 matches 7 bases. This CDR3 comprises 14 residues. Germline-derived CDR1 and CDR2 are SQVTM and ANQGSEA. J lost 5 bases, V lost 4 bases, and 8 bases had no gene match. CDR3 sequence reads: CSVAEVGRENIQYF. CDR3 coding DNA: TGCAGCGTTGCAGAAGTGGGGAGGGAAAACATTCAGTACTTC.

The chain uses TRBV7-2 and TRBJ1-2, with 10 bases matching TRBD1. This CDR3 is 14 amino acids long. Germline values: CDR1 SGHTA, CDR2 FQGNSA. The trim removed 5 bases at V and 7 bases at J, leaving 7 bases unmatched. The CDR3 reads CASSRRQGAAGYTF. The CDR3 coding sequence is TGTGCCAGCAGCCGCCGACAGGGGGCGGCTGGCTACACCTTC.

This clonotype was seen repeatedly, ten times or more. The CDR3 DNA sequence: TGCGCCAGCAGCCCAGGAACTGGGAGGGGTGAAGCTTTCTTT. This encodes CASSPGTGRGEAFF. The V gene is TRBV5-1, the J gene TRBJ1-1, with a weak D call TRBD1 (5 bases). V was pared by 4 bases and J by 7 bases, with 17 bases between. The CDR3 totals 14 residues. Germline CDR1 SGHRS, CDR2 YFSETQ.

Only one count was recorded for this clonotype. V usage is TRBV6-2 or TRBV6-3 and J usage is TRBJ1-1, with D perhaps matching TRBD1 (6 bases). Germline lookup yields CDR1 MNHEY and CDR2 SVGEGT. CDR3 length equals 12 residues. V was trimmed by 6 bases and J by 6 bases, leaving 11 bases between them. CDR3 region: CASSRGMAEAFF. For the CDR3, the DNA is TGTGCCAGCAGCAGGGGCATGGCTGAAGCTTTCTTT.

This clonotype was picked up many times. The chain has TRBV4-1 and TRBJ2-1, with TRBD1 identical over 9 bases. The ends lost 3 bases at V and 7 bases at J; junction bases unmatched: 7. The length of the CDR3 is 15 residues. The V gene's germline CDR1 is MGHRA and CDR2 YSYEKL. CDR3 DNA sequence: TGCGCCAGCAGCCACCCGGGACAGGGAGTGAATGAGCAGTTCTTC. It is translated as CASSHPGQGVNEQFF.